Shown below are 27 T cell receptor beta chains from a single sample sequenced in a study of response to subunit inactivated influenza vaccine. A single record per CDR3 protein comes from TCRdb applying MiXCR to the RT-PCR reads. The sample has under 500,000 distinct CDR3 sequences, around 9.9% seen once. This specimen was PBMCs from blood, taken roughly 46 days after vaccination. These receptors all come from a man in his fifties or sixties who received an inactivated influenza vaccine.

This clonotype has a handful of counts. The chain is built from TRBV6-1 and TRBJ2-7, with 12 bases fitting TRBD2. Looked up from germline, CDR1 is MNHNS and CDR2 is SASEGT. This CDR3 has 13 residues. The V and J ends lost 9 bases and 3 bases, in that order; junction bases with no gene match: 3. The CDR3 is CASRTSGDYEQYF. The CDR3 coding sequence is TGTGCCAGTAGGACTAGCGGGGACTACGAGCAGTACTTC.

The V gene is TRBV7-2, the J gene TRBJ2-7, with D perhaps TRBD1 or TRBD2 (5 bases each). CDR3 length equals 15 residues. Germline CDR1 is SGHTA and CDR2 is FQGNSA. V was cut by 1 base and J by 2 bases, with 12 bases left in between. The CDR3 coding sequence is TGTGCCAGCAGCTTAGAGAGAGGGGTCGCCTACGAGCAGTACTTC. Translation gives CASSLERGVAYEQYF.

V is TRBV7-2 and J is TRBJ2-3; D is unresolved. The germline V gene encodes CDR1 SGHTA and CDR2 FQGNSA. Between the trimmed V and J ends, which lost 2 bases and 0 bases, there was a span of 9 bases. The CDR3 runs to 15 residues. The CDR3 sequence is CASSLWGTSTDTQYF. The CDR3 bases are TGTGCCAGCAGCTTATGGGGAACTAGCACAGATACGCAGTATTTT.

The CDR3: CATSGKGTYEQYF. As DNA, the CDR3 is TGTGCCACCAGTGGAAAGGGCACCTACGAGCAGTACTTC. J is TRBJ2-7 and V is TRBV24-1; D unclear. Germline V gives CDR1 KGHDR, CDR2 SFDVKD. This CDR3 contains 13 residues. V lost 5 bases, J lost 2 bases, and 9 bases lay in between.

The chain has TRBV15 and TRBJ2-7, with 8 bases identical to TRBD2. CDR1 and CDR2 (germline): LNHNV, YYDKDF (reference sequence). The CDR3 spans 15 residues. The J segment lost 2 bases and the V segment lost 0 bases, leaving 3 bases of the junction unmatched. The CDR3 sequence: CATSREAGVTYEQYF. Here the CDR3 DNA reads TGTGCCACCAGCAGAGAAGCGGGAGTCACCTACGAGCAGTACTTC.

This clonotype was picked up a small number of times. The chain recombines TRBV5-4 with TRBJ2-6, with 10 bases lining up with TRBD2. V lost 0 bases and J lost 0; bases outside the gene matches: 6. Per the germline V gene, CDR1 is SGHNT and CDR2 is YYREEE (reference sequence). The CDR3 covers 19 residues. The CDR3 DNA follows: TGTGCCAGCAGCTTGGTTTTCCTAGCGGGAGCCTCTGGGGCCAACGTCCTGACTTTC. It encodes CASSLVFLAGASGANVLTF.

Only a few counts were recorded for this clonotype. The V gene is TRBV7-3, the J gene TRBJ2-1; 12 nucleotides line up with TRBD2. Germline CDR1 SGHTA, CDR2 FQGTGA. The CDR3 contains 15 residues. V shed 5 bases and J 7 bases; nucleotides not matched to a gene: 6. The CDR3: CASSLPGTSGNEQFF. CDR3 in DNA: TGTGCCAGCAGCCTGCCCGGGACTAGCGGGAATGAGCAGTTCTTC.

V usage is TRBV11-2 and J usage is TRBJ2-5; TRBD2 is a possible D gene (6 bases). The germline V gene has CDR1 SGHAT and CDR2 FQNNGV. This CDR3 spans 15 amino acids. Trimming took 5 bases from V and 1 from J, leaving 14 bases between them. The CDR3 nucleotides are TGTGCCAGCAGCAAGTCGGTCGGGGGCCAAGAGACCCAGTACTTC. Protein: CASSKSVGGQETQYF.

The rearrangement joins TRBV20-1 to TRBJ2-7, with 8 bases lining up with TRBD1. J was trimmed by 0 bases and V by 4 bases; bases with no gene match: 8. Looked up from germline, CDR1 is DFQATT and CDR2 is SNEGSKA (reference sequence). CDR3 length equals 15 residues. The CDR3 reads CSANHQDRASYEQYF. CDR3 coding DNA: TGCAGTGCTAATCACCAGGACAGGGCCTCCTACGAGCAGTACTTC.

This clonotype was recorded a few times. The V gene is TRBV5-1, the J gene TRBJ1-6; maybe TRBD1 (6 bases). The V end lost 4 bases, the J end lost 8 bases, and 13 bases lay between the germline ends. The CDR3 consists of 14 residues. Germline V lookup: CDR1 SGHRS, CDR2 YFSETQ. CDR3 bases: TGCGCCAGCAGCGTCCGAGGGGGGTATTCACCCCTCCACTTT. Translated, it gives CASSVRGGYSPLHF.

The CDR3: CASSLGLAGGIWSQYF. CDR3 bases: TGTGCCAGCAGCTTGGGACTAGCGGGAGGGATATGGTCCCAGTACTTC. The rearrangement links TRBV5-5 to TRBJ2-5, with 14 positions matching TRBD2. Germline CDR1 and CDR2: SGHKS and YYEKEE (reference sequence). The CDR3 loop spans 16 amino acids. With V trimmed by 0 bases and J by 9 bases, 7 bases remained unmatched.

This clonotype showed up just a few times. The genes are TRBV7-8 and TRBJ2-5; unclear D gene. CDR3 length: 15 residues. Germline CDR1 is SGHVS and CDR2 is FQNEAQ. V was cut by 2 bases and J by 1 base, with 11 bases left in between. Here the CDR3 reads CASSLWSRSQETQYF. The CDR3, as DNA: TGTGCCAGCAGCTTATGGTCACGCTCCCAAGAGACCCAGTACTTC. The whole variable domain, remainder taken from reference TRBV7-8 and TRBJ2-5, is GAGVSQSPRYKVAKRGQDVALRCDPISGHVSLFWYQQALGQGPEFLTYFQNEAQLDKSGLPSDRFFAERPEGSVSTLKIQRTQQEDSAVYLCASSLWSRSQETQYFGPGTRLLVL.

This clonotype was seen at least ten times. The rearrangement links TRBV15 to TRBJ2-6, with TRBD2 matching over 8 bases. V shed 0 bases, J shed 2 bases, and the junction held 6 bases outside the gene matches. This CDR3 has 18 residues. The germline CDR1 and CDR2 sequences are LNHNV and YYDKDF (reference sequence). The CDR3 loop is CATSRDGRLAPGANVLTF. The CDR3 coding sequence is TGTGCCACCAGCAGAGATGGTCGACTAGCGCCTGGGGCCAACGTCCTGACTTTC. The full variable domain, completed using reference TRBV15 and TRBJ2-6, is DAMVIQNPRYQVTQFGKPVTLSCSQTLNHNVMYWYQQKSSQAPKLLFHYYDKDFNNEADTPDNFQSRRPNTSFCFLDIRSPGLGDTAMYLCATSRDGRLAPGANVLTFGAGSRLTVL.

The chain couples TRBV6-1 to TRBJ2-7; the D gene could be TRBD1 or TRBD2 (5 bases each). Germline V gives CDR1 MNHNS, CDR2 SASEGT. The V and J ends lost 8 bases and 3 bases respectively, with 8 bases between them. CDR3 size: 11 residues. The DNA of the CDR3 is TGTGCCAGCGGGGACCGCTACGAGCAGTACTTC. Its protein product is CASGDRYEQYF.

At least ten counts were recorded for this clonotype. V is TRBV12-3 or TRBV12-4 and J is TRBJ2-3; D is ambiguous. Trimming shortened V by 3 bases and J by 7 bases, and 11 bases separated the two germline ends. The CDR3 has 13 amino acids. In DNA form, the CDR3 reads TGTGCCAGCAGTTTTAATACTGGGTATACGCAGTATTTT. Translated, it gives CASSFNTGYTQYF.

The rearrangement joins TRBV20-1 to TRBJ2-1, with unresolved D. This CDR3 has 15 amino acids. The germline gives CDR1 DFQATT, CDR2 SNEGSKA (reference sequence). V was shortened by 5 bases and J by 0 bases, with 14 bases between the two germline ends. Written as DNA, the CDR3 is TGCAGTGCTTCCGCTGGACGTTACTCCTACAATGAGCAGTTCTTC. It translates to CSASAGRYSYNEQFF.

The chain has TRBV6-2 or TRBV6-3 and TRBJ2-2, with D uncertain. Per the germline V gene, CDR1 is MNHEY and CDR2 is SVGEGT. V was clipped by 1 base and J by 6 bases, with 12 bases between them. The CDR3 sequence is 15 residues long. This chain's CDR3 is CASSYFVGRAGELFF. The CDR3, as DNA: TGTGCCAGCAGTTACTTCGTAGGTCGGGCCGGGGAGCTGTTTTTT.

At least ten counts were recorded for this clonotype. The V gene is TRBV29-1, the J gene TRBJ1-1; TRBD1 might be the D (5 bases). Trimming stripped 4 bases from V and 0 bases from J, with 9 bases between. The CDR3 runs 13 residues. Germline V CDR1 and CDR2: SQVTM, ANQGSEA. CDR3: CSVGPGMNTEAFF. The CDR3 DNA reads as TGCAGCGTTGGTCCAGGGATGAACACTGAAGCTTTCTTT.

This clonotype was observed a few times. The chain uses TRBV7-9 and TRBJ2-7, with 11 positions matching TRBD1. V lost 7 bases and J lost 6; bases outside the gene matches: 14. Germline V gene data show CDR1 as SEHNR and CDR2 as FQNEAQ (reference sequence). The CDR3 loop spans 16 amino acids. The DNA of the CDR3 is TGTGCCAGCAACTCCCCAGTCAGGACAGGGGGCTCCGAGCAGTACTTC. It specifies CASNSPVRTGGSEQYF.

This clonotype was observed at least ten times. The rearrangement uses TRBV7-9 and TRBJ1-1; D is unresolved. The V and J ends lost 5 bases and 7 bases respectively, with 17 bases between them. The germline CDR1 and CDR2 sequences are SEHNR and FQNEAQ (reference sequence). This CDR3 is built from 14 residues. CDR3 in amino acids: CASSPNQYRIEAFF. DNA for the CDR3: TGTGCCAGCAGCCCCAATCAATACCGTATTGAAGCTTTCTTT.

This clonotype was detected ten times or more. The rearrangement links TRBV5-1 to TRBJ2-1; the match to TRBD1 covers 8 bases. After removal of 4 bases from V and 8 bases from J, the junction contained 5 bases not matched to a gene. This CDR3 contains 13 residues. The germline gives CDR1 SGHRS, CDR2 YFSETQ. CDR3 loop: CASSLGQGYEQFF. Written as DNA, the CDR3 is TGCGCCAGCAGCCTAGGACAGGGATATGAGCAGTTCTTC.

This clonotype was seen more than once but under ten times. The gene calls are TRBV12-3 or TRBV12-4 and TRBJ2-7, with 16 bases fitting TRBD2. The trim removed 6 bases at V and 4 bases at J, leaving 18 bases unmatched. This CDR3 is 20 amino acids long. CDR3: CASSVALPGLAGGPLYEQYF. CDR3 sequence (DNA): TGTGCCAGCAGCGTGGCGTTGCCGGGACTAGCGGGAGGGCCACTGTACGAGCAGTACTTC.

Many counts were recorded for this clonotype. The rearrangement links TRBV15 to TRBJ2-2, with 9 bases identical to TRBD1. The CDR3 is 17 residues long. Germline V lookup: CDR1 LNHNV, CDR2 YYDKDF (reference sequence). Germline trimming cut 3 bases from V and 7 bases from J; bases unmatched to any gene: 12. The CDR3 here is CATSSYTGGYVDGELFF. In nucleotides, the CDR3 is TGTGCCACCAGCAGTTACACAGGGGGCTACGTAGACGGGGAGCTGTTTTTT. Full variable domain (outside the CDR3, taken from reference TRBV15 and TRBJ2-2): DAMVIQNPRYQVTQFGKPVTLSCSQTLNHNVMYWYQQKSSQAPKLLFHYYDKDFNNEADTPDNFQSRRPNTSFCFLDIRSPGLGDTAMYLCATSSYTGGYVDGELFFGEGSRLTVL.

This clonotype was seen ten or more times. The gene calls are TRBV7-8 and TRBJ2-3; TRBD1 is a possible D gene (5 bases). Per germline, CDR1 SGHVS and CDR2 FQNEAQ. The V and J ends lost 2 bases and 7 bases respectively, with 16 bases between them. The CDR3 is 15 amino acids. The CDR3 DNA follows: TGTGCCAGCAGCTTAACAGGAACCCAGATGAATACGCAGTATTTT. It encodes CASSLTGTQMNTQYF.

This clonotype occurred many times. This rearrangement joins TRBV7-6 to TRBJ2-7; 7 bases are shared with TRBD1. Germline V gene lookup returns CDR1 SGHVS and CDR2 FNYEAQ. Trimming removed 5 bases from V and 2 bases from J; junction bases left unmatched: 6. The CDR3 is made up of 14 amino acids. CDR3 DNA sequence: TGTGCCAGCAGCCTAGTGCAGGGGGCCTACGAGCAGTACTTC. It translates to CASSLVQGAYEQYF.

This clonotype was observed a few times. This sequence joins TRBV18 and TRBJ1-5; 9 positions match TRBD1. This CDR3 has 14 residues. CDR1 KGHSH and CDR2 LQKENI come from the germline V gene. V shed 4 bases, J shed 7 bases, and the junction held 5 bases outside the gene matches. In nucleotides, the CDR3 is TGTGCCAGCTCACGAAGGACAGGGGACCAGCCCCAGCATTTT. Its translation is CASSRRTGDQPQHF.

This clonotype was seen only a few times. The rearrangement uses TRBV20-1 and TRBJ2-1; possibly TRBD1 for D (5 bases). The CDR3 has 11 amino acids. Trimming shortened V by 1 base and J by 9 bases, and 7 bases separated the two germline ends. Per the germline V gene, CDR1 is DFQATT and CDR2 is SNEGSKA (reference sequence). DNA for the CDR3: TGCAGTGCTAGAGGGGGCTTTGAGCAGTTCTTC. Its protein is CSARGGFEQFF.